This T cell receptor beta chain was sequenced in a study of cytomegalovirus exposure and HLA in healthy donors. Notes on the study in general: When analyzed later, a missense DCLRE1C variant was found to be linked to TCR beta V- and J-gene trimming. The study found most TCR sequences rare, yet found some public TCRs in many donors. The authors enumerated over 150 TCR beta chains as linked to cytomegalovirus.

In regard to this clone: What it binds is unknown.

It was with 60 Vbeta and 13 Jbeta primers that the PCR ran. Sequenced by immunoSEQ multiplex PCR; TCRdb stores in-frame clones only, minus some. This table lists about 130,000 clones. The sequencing input was PBMCs. The source is a woman aged 60-75 years in good health and CMV-seronegative.

The CDR3 region is CASSPWTSGGLTYEQYF. In DNA, the CDR3 is TGTGCCAGCAGCCCCTGGACTAGCGGGGGGTTAACCTACGAGCAGTACTTC. The rearrangement uses TRBV11-2 and TRBJ2-7; TRBD2 matches at 14 bases. After removal of 5 bases from V and 2 bases from J, the junction contained 8 bases not matched to a gene. Germline CDR1 is SGHAT and CDR2 is FQNNGV. CDR3 size: 17 residues.